One and the same sample provided the 14 T cell receptor beta chains below, sequenced in a study of control samples from healthy donors and cancer patients. Using immunoSEQ multiplex PCR, the repertoire was profiled, and TCRdb retains in-frame clones only, with some absent. Here the sample spans 150,000 to 200,000 clones, 75% to 95% being singletons. The sample comprised blood. All receptors come from a woman in her 40s in good health.

This chain joins TRBV27 and TRBJ2-5; the match to TRBD2 covers 11 bases. J was trimmed by 7 bases and V by 5 bases; bases with no gene match: 9. Germline lookup yields CDR1 MNHEY and CDR2 SMNVEV (reference sequence). The CDR3 loop spans 15 amino acids. The CDR3: CASSPASGGYGTQYF. The CDR3 DNA reads TGTGCCAGCAGTCCCGCTAGCGGGGGGTATGGGACCCAGTACTTC.

This rearrangement joins TRBV5-1 to TRBJ2-7; a possible D gene is TRBD2 (7 bases). Trimming stripped 5 bases from V and 1 base from J, with 16 bases between. CDR1 and CDR2 from the germline V gene are SGHRS and YFSETQ. This CDR3 is built from 15 residues. CDR3 residues: CASSPGGPGSYEQYF. CDR3 nucleotide sequence: TGCGCCAGCAGTCCCGGGGGGCCTGGTTCCTACGAGCAGTACTTC.

This chain connects TRBV18 to TRBJ1-6, with D perhaps TRBD1 (5 bases). The CDR3 sequence is 17 residues long. The germline V and J ends were trimmed by 0 bases and 4 bases, with 13 bases remaining between them. Germline V gives CDR1 KGHSH, CDR2 LQKENI. The CDR3 sequence: CASSPPTSGTYNSPLHF. For the CDR3, the DNA is TGTGCCAGCTCACCACCGACCTCCGGGACGTATAATTCACCCCTCCACTTT.

In regard to this clone: This sample includes further DNA sequences coding for the same CDR3. The chain carries TRBV5-1 and TRBJ1-1; D perhaps matches TRBD1 (6 bases). Trimming pared 1 base from V and 0 bases from J, leaving 10 bases between. CDR3 length: 15 amino acids. Per the germline V gene, CDR1 is SGHRS and CDR2 is YFSETQ. CDR3 nucleotide sequence: TGCGCCAGCAGCTTGAATAGGGGGATGAACACTGAAGCTTTCTTT. Translating gives CASSLNRGMNTEAFF.

The chain has TRBV27 and TRBJ2-7; 9 nucleotides align to TRBD1. V shed 6 bases, J shed 4 bases, and the junction held 13 bases outside the gene matches. Germline CDR1 and CDR2: MNHEY and SMNVEV (reference sequence). The CDR3 sequence is 16 residues long. In DNA form, the CDR3 reads TGTGCCAGCAGCGAATCTCCCGGGACAGGGACATACGAGCAGTACTTC. Translation gives CASSESPGTGTYEQYF.

This chain uses TRBV7-5 with TRBJ1-6; the table's D call TRBD1 went unverified against the DNA. TRBV7-5 is flagged as a pseudogene. This CDR3 has 18 residues. The CDR3 nucleotides read TGTGTCAGAAGCTTAGCGAATTTGACAGGGGACTATAATTCACCCCTCCACTTT. This gives the protein CVRSLANLTGDYNSPLHF.

V gene TRBV10-3 combines with J gene TRBJ2-1; 8 bases map to TRBD1. Germline V gives CDR1 ENHRY, CDR2 SYGVKD. V trimming: 5 bases; J trimming: 1 base; junction bases outside the gene matches: 4. The CDR3 totals 15 residues. Here the CDR3 reads CAISTGQGSYNEQFF. CDR3 DNA: TGTGCCATCAGTACAGGACAGGGTTCCTACAATGAGCAGTTCTTC.

A single count supports this clone. The gene calls are TRBV3-1 (or the pseudogene TRBV3-2) and TRBJ2-3; 9 bases match TRBD2. With V trimmed by 0 bases and J by 13 bases, 8 bases remained unmatched. This CDR3 has 14 amino acids. Germline V gene lookup returns CDR1 LGHDT and CDR2 YNNKEL (reference sequence). The chain's CDR3 is CASSQEGGGGKEYF. CDR3 bases: TGTGCCAGCAGCCAAGAAGGCGGGGGGGGCAAGGAGTATTTT.

The V call is TRBV6-1, the J call TRBJ2-7, with 10 bases that match TRBD1. J was trimmed by 6 bases and V by 3 bases; bases with no gene match: 11. In germline, CDR1 is MNHNS, CDR2 SASEGT. This CDR3 has 16 amino acids. The CDR3 protein is CASSDLPGQGTSEQYF. CDR3 nucleotide sequence: TGTGCCAGCAGTGACCTTCCGGGACAGGGGACGTCCGAGCAGTACTTC.

This chain uses TRBV7-3 with TRBJ1-2; possibly TRBD1 for D (6 bases). With 3 bases removed from V and 8 bases from J, the gap between germline ends came to 13 bases. Looked up from germline, CDR1 is SGHTA and CDR2 is FQGTGA. The CDR3 spans 13 residues. The CDR3 DNA sequence: TGTGCCAGCAGCTTGCCACAGGGAGAAGGCTACACCTTC. Protein sequence: CASSLPQGEGYTF.

The rearrangement links TRBV6-5 to TRBJ2-4; D might be TRBD1 (6 bases). The germline gives CDR1 MNHEY, CDR2 SVGAGI. V was clipped by 7 bases and J by 3 bases, with 10 bases between them. The CDR3 consists of 13 residues. CDR3 in DNA: TGTGCCAGCACAGACAGGAACAAAAACATTCAGTACTTC. Translated: CASTDRNKNIQYF.

This clone was found once. The rearrangement uses TRBV6-5 and TRBJ1-4; TRBD1 matches at 8 bases. Per germline, CDR1 MNHEY and CDR2 SVGAGI. After removal of 5 bases from V and 7 bases from J, the junction contained 9 bases not matched to a gene. CDR3 size: 15 residues. The CDR3 sequence is CASSIIQGAFEKLFF. CDR3 nucleotides: TGTGCCAGCAGTATCATTCAGGGGGCGTTTGAAAAACTGTTTTTT.

On this clone: This specimen includes other DNA sequences encoding the same CDR3. The chain carries TRBV7-3 and TRBJ2-1; possibly TRBD2 for D (7 bases). The germline gives CDR1 SGHTA, CDR2 FQGTGA. The CDR3 length is 14 residues. Trimming left V 8 bases short and J 7 bases short, with 18 bases between. DNA for the CDR3: TGTGCCAGCGGCGGGGGCGGGGGTGTAAATGAGCAGTTCTTC. As protein: CASGGGGGVNEQFF.

This clone came up once. The chain links TRBV4-1 to TRBJ1-4; D perhaps matches TRBD1 (5 bases). V was clipped by 0 bases and J by 8 bases, with 13 bases between them. Germline CDR1 reads MGHRA; CDR2 reads YSYEKL. This CDR3 is 15 amino acids long. CDR3 bases: TGCGCCAGCAGCCAAGACAGGGTAGAGAGGGAAAAACTGTTTTTT. The encoded protein is CASSQDRVEREKLFF.